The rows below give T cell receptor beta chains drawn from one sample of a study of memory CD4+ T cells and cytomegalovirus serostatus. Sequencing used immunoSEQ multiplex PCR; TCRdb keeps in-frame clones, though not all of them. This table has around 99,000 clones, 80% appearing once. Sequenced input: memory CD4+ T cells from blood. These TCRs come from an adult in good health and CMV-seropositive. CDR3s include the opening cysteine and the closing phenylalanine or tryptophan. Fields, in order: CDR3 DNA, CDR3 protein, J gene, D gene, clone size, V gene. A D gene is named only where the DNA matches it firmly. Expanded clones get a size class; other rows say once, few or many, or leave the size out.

CDR3 DNA: TGTGCCAGCTCACAGGACTTCCAAGAGACCCAGTACTTC; CDR3 protein: CASSQDFQETQYF; J gene: TRBJ2-5; D gene: NA; clone size: NA; V gene: TRBV18
CDR3 DNA: TGTGCCAGCAGACCAACTAGCGGGAGTTGGGGGTCAGATACGCAGTATTTT; CDR3 protein: CASRPTSGSWGSDTQYF; J gene: TRBJ2-3; D gene: TRBD2; clone size: NA; V gene: TRBV7-9
CDR3 DNA: TGTGCCAGCATCGGGACAGGGCGACTTGGCTACACCTTC; CDR3 protein: CASIGTGRLGYTF; J gene: TRBJ1-2; D gene: TRBD1; clone size: NA; V gene: TRBV2
CDR3 DNA: TGTGCCAGCAGTCTCCTAGCGGCGAACACCGGGGAGCTGTTTTTT; CDR3 protein: CASSLLAANTGELFF; J gene: TRBJ2-2; D gene: TRBD2; clone size: NA; V gene: TRBV6-5
CDR3 DNA: TGCAGCGTTGAAAGCAGGGAAGGCTACTATGGCTACACCTTC; CDR3 protein: CSVESREGYYGYTF; J gene: TRBJ1-2; D gene: NA; clone size: NA; V gene: TRBV29-1
CDR3 DNA: TGTGCCAGCAGCCCCATAGCGGGAGTAAAGCTAGCCAAAAACATTCAGTACTTC; CDR3 protein: CASSPIAGVKLAKNIQYF; J gene: TRBJ2-4; D gene: TRBD2; clone size: NA; V gene: TRBV5-5
CDR3 DNA: TGTGCCAGTAGTTTACTAGCGGGGGGCTCCAAAAACATTCAGTACTTC; CDR3 protein: CASSLLAGGSKNIQYF; J gene: TRBJ2-4; D gene: TRBD2; clone size: NA; V gene: TRBV19
CDR3 DNA: TGTGCCTGTGCGGAGTTCTATGGCTACACCTTC; CDR3 protein: CACAEFYGYTF; J gene: TRBJ1-2; D gene: NA; clone size: once; V gene: TRBV30
CDR3 DNA: TGTGCCAGCAATAATGCCGCGGGGTTTACCTATGGCTACACCTTC; CDR3 protein: CASNNAAGFTYGYTF; J gene: TRBJ1-2; D gene: NA; clone size: NA; V gene: TRBV6-6
CDR3 DNA: TGCGCCAGCAGCTTGCAGCGGGGCCGCACAGATACGCAGTATTTT; CDR3 protein: CASSLQRGRTDTQYF; J gene: TRBJ2-3; D gene: TRBD2; clone size: NA; V gene: TRBV5-1
CDR3 DNA: TGTGCCAGCAGCTTAGAACTAGGGGCGGAGACCCAGTACTTC; CDR3 protein: CASSLELGAETQYF; J gene: TRBJ2-5; D gene: NA; clone size: NA; V gene: TRBV7-2
CDR3 DNA: TGTGCCAGCAGGTTGACATTGGGAAACACCATATATTTT; CDR3 protein: CASRLTLGNTIYF; J gene: TRBJ1-3; D gene: NA; clone size: once; V gene: TRBV7-9
CDR3 DNA: TGCGCCAGCAGCTCGCCTGAGGGACAGGGCACAGATACGCAGTATTTT; CDR3 protein: CASSSPEGQGTDTQYF; J gene: TRBJ2-3; D gene: TRBD1; clone size: few; V gene: TRBV5-1
CDR3 DNA: TGTGCCAGCAGCCCCAACAGATACACCGGGGAGCTGTTTTTT; CDR3 protein: CASSPNRYTGELFF; J gene: TRBJ2-2; D gene: NA; clone size: NA; V gene: TRBV5-4
CDR3 DNA: TGTGCCAGCGGAAGCCGGACTAGCGGGAGTAATGAGCAGTTCTTC; CDR3 protein: CASGSRTSGSNEQFF; J gene: TRBJ2-1; D gene: TRBD2; clone size: NA; V gene: TRBV6-1
CDR3 DNA: TGTGCCAGCAGCATTCGACAGGGACGGGAGAACGCTGAAGCTTTCTTT; CDR3 protein: CASSIRQGRENAEAFF; J gene: TRBJ1-1; D gene: NA; clone size: many; V gene: TRBV21-1
CDR3 DNA: TGTGCCAGCAGGGGACAGGGAGGGGATAACTATGGCTACACCTTC; CDR3 protein: CASRGQGGDNYGYTF; J gene: TRBJ1-2; D gene: TRBD1; clone size: NA; V gene: TRBV28
CDR3 DNA: TGTGCCAGCAGTTATAATGGTGAGGTCTACGAGCAGTACTTC; CDR3 protein: CASSYNGEVYEQYF; J gene: TRBJ2-7; D gene: NA; clone size: NA; V gene: TRBV28
CDR3 DNA: TGTGCCAGCAATCTGGATTACCAAGAGACCCAGTACTTC; CDR3 protein: CASNLDYQETQYF; J gene: TRBJ2-5; D gene: NA; clone size: NA; V gene: TRBV2
CDR3 DNA: TGTGCCAGCAGCTGGACTAGCGGGAGTGGGAATGAGCAGTTCTTC; CDR3 protein: CASSWTSGSGNEQFF; J gene: TRBJ2-1; D gene: TRBD2; clone size: NA; V gene: TRBV7-9
CDR3 DNA: TGTGCCAGTTTCGCGGGAGGAACGAACACCGGGGAGCTGTTTTTT; CDR3 protein: CASFAGGTNTGELFF; J gene: TRBJ2-2; D gene: TRBD2; clone size: NA; V gene: TRBV19
CDR3 DNA: TGCGCCAGCAGCCGCGGAGGGGGCCAGAACACCGGGGAGCTGTTTTTT; CDR3 protein: CASSRGGGQNTGELFF; J gene: TRBJ2-2; D gene: NA; clone size: NA; V gene: TRBV5-1